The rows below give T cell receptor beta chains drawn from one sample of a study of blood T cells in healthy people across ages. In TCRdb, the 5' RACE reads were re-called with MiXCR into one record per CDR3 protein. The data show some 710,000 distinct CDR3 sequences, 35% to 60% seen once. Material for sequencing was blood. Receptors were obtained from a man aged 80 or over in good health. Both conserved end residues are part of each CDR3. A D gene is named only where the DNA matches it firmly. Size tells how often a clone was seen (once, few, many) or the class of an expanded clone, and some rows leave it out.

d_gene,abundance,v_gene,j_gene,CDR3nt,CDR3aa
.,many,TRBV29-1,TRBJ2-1,TGCAGCGTTGAAGATTCGTGGGAGCAGTTCTTC,CSVEDSWEQFF
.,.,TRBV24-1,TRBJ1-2,TGTGCCACCAGTGATTTCGGGTCTAGGGTTGGCTACACCTTC,CATSDFGSRVGYTF
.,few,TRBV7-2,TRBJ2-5,TGTGCCAGCAGCTTAATGCCCGGAGGACAAGAGACCCAGTACTTC,CASSLMPGGQETQYF
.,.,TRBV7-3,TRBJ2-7,TGTGCCAGCAGCTACTCAGGGGGGAGTAACTACGAGCAGTACTTC,CASSYSGGSNYEQYF
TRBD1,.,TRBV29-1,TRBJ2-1,TGCAGCGTTGAAAAGCAGGGGGTGGTAGAGGATGAGCAGTTCTTC,CSVEKQGVVEDEQFF
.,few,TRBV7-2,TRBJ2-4,TGTGCCAGCAGCTTACAGGGTATGGGATCCAAAAACATTCAGTACTTC,CASSLQGMGSKNIQYF
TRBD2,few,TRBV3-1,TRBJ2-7,TGTGCCAGCAGCCAACCGGGACTAGCGGGAGGGCCGGTCGAGCAGTACTTC,CASSQPGLAGGPVEQYF
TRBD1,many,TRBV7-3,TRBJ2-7,TGTGCCAGCAGCTCGGGACAGATTACCTCCTACGAGCAGTACTTC,CASSSGQITSYEQYF
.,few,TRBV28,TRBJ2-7,TGTGCCAGCAACAGGGGAGGCTACGAGCAGTACTTC,CASNRGGYEQYF
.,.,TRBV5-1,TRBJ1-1,TGCGCCAGCAGCTTGTCGGCGGCGATGAACACTGAAGCTTTCTTT,CASSLSAAMNTEAFF
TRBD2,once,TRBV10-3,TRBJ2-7,TGTGCCATCAGGATAGATCTAGCGGGCTACGAGCAGTACTTC,CAIRIDLAGYEQYF
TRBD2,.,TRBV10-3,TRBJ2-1,TGTGCCATCACTCCTGGGACTAGCGGAATAAATGAGCAGTTCTTC,CAITPGTSGINEQFF
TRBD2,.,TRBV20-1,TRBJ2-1,TGCAGTGGGTGGCGGGGGTCCTACAATGAGCAGTTCTTC,CSGWRGSYNEQFF
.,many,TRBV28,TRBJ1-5,TGTGCCAGCAGGCAGGGAAGTAGCAATCAGCCCCAGCATTTT,CASRQGSSNQPQHF
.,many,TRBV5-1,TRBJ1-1,TGTGCCAGCAGCTTACTCTCGAACACTGAAGCTTTCTTT,CASSLLSNTEAFF
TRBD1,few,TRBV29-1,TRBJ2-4,TGCAGCGCCAAGGGCAGGGGGCCGGACATTCAGTACTTC,CSAKGRGPDIQYF
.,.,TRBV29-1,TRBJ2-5,TGCAGCGTTGCAGAGAAGGAGACCCAGTACTTC,CSVAEKETQYF
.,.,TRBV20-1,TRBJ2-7,TGCAGTGCTAGAGAAGGAGGGAGGCCTTGGGGTGAGCAGTACTTC,CSAREGGRPWGEQYF
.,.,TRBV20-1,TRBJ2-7,TGCAGTGCTTGTTCCGTACAGGGGGCAGCGGGAGACCACGAGCAGTACTTC,CSACSVQGAAGDHEQYF
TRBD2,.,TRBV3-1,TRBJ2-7,TGTGCCAGCAGCCGACTAGCGGGAGGGAACAATGAGCAGTACTTC,CASSRLAGGNNEQYF
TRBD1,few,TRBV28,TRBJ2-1,TGTGCCAGCAGCACAGGGGTTGGTGAGCAGTTCTTC,CASSTGVGEQFF
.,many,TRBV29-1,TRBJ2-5,TGCAGCGTTGAAGATCCGCTAGGGGCCCCAGAGACCCAGTACTTC,CSVEDPLGAPETQYF
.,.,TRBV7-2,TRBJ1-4,TGTGCCAGCAGCCCCCAAGGGGGGGCTAATGAAAAACTGTTTTTT,CASSPQGGANEKLFF
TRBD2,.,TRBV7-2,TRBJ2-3,TGTGCCAGCAACCTCGGACTAGCGGGTCTGGATACGCAGTATTTT,CASNLGLAGLDTQYF
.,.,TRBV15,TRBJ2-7,TGTGCCACCAGCTTTGCGGGTAGTTCCTACGAGCAGTACTTC,CATSFAGSSYEQYF
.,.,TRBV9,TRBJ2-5,TGTGCCAGCGGGGGGACTGGACAAGAGACCCAGTACTTC,CASGGTGQETQYF
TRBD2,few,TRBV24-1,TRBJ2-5,TGTGCCACCAGTGATTTTGGACTAGCGGGAGATGAGTACAATGAGCAGTACTTC,CATSDFGLAGDEYNEQYF
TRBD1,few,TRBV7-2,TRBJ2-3,TGTGCCAGCAGCTTCGTGGGCCGACAGGGGCTCAGCACAGATACGCAGTATTTT,CASSFVGRQGLSTDTQYF
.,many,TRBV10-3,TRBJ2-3,TGTGCCATCAGAGTAGCAGGTCTTAGCACAGATACGCAGTATTTT,CAIRVAGLSTDTQYF
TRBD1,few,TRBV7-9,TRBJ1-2,TGTGCCAGCAGCCCCTTAGGGGGCTATCCCAACTATGGCTACACCTTC,CASSPLGGYPNYGYTF
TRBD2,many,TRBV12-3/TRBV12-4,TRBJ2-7,TGTGCCAGCAGTTTCAGTAGCGGGAGAACTTACGAGCAGTACTTC,CASSFSSGRTYEQYF
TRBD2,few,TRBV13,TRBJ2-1,TGTGCCAGCAGTCCCGGGACTAGCACCCGGGGTGAGCAGTTCTTC,CASSPGTSTRGEQFF
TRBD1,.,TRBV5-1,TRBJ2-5,TGCGCCAGCAGCTTCCCGGACAGGGCGAAAGAGACCCAGTACTTC,CASSFPDRAKETQYF
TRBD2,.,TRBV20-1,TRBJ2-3,TGCAGTGCTCCACTGGGCGGGAGACCTAGCACAGATACGCAGTATTTT,CSAPLGGRPSTDTQYF
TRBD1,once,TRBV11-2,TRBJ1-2,TGTGCCAGCAGCTCCGGACAGGGGGCCTACTATGGCTACACCTTC,CASSSGQGAYYGYTF
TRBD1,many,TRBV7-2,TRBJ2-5,TGTGCCAGCAGCTTAGGGACAGGGGGGACCCAGTACTTC,CASSLGTGGTQYF
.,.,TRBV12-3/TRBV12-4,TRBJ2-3,TGTGCCAGCAGTTGGACAGCTAGCACAGATACGCAGTATTTT,CASSWTASTDTQYF
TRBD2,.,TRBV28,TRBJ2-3,TGTGCCAGCAGTCTTGGGACTAGCGGGGCCCCCGGTACGCAGTATTTT,CASSLGTSGAPGTQYF
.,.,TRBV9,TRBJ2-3,TGTGCCAGCAGCATAGTCGGTTCTAGCACAGATACGCAGTATTTT,CASSIVGSSTDTQYF
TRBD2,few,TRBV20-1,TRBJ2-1,TGCAGTGCTAGCTGGTGGACTAGCGGGAGTAATGAGCAGTTCTTC,CSASWWTSGSNEQFF
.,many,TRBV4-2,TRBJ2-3,TGTGCCAGCAGCCAAGATCCCCACACAGATACGCAGTATTTT,CASSQDPHTDTQYF
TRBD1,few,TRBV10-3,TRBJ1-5,TGTGCCATCAGTGCGACAGGGATCGGTTATCAGCCCCAGCATTTT,CAISATGIGYQPQHF
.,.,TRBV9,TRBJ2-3,TGTGCCAGCAGCCCCCGTGTCGGTGGAGTCACAGATACGCAGTATTTT,CASSPRVGGVTDTQYF
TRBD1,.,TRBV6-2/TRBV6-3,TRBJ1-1,TGTGCCAGCACGCCTAGGGACAGGACGAACACTGAAGCTTTCTTT,CASTPRDRTNTEAFF
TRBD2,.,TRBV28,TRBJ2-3,TGTGCCAGCAGTCCGACCGGGACTAGCGGCCGGGATACGCAGTATTTT,CASSPTGTSGRDTQYF
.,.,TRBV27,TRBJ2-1,TGTGCCAGCACCGGAAAGATTCACAATGAGCAGTTCTTC,CASTGKIHNEQFF
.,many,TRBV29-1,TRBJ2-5,TGCAGCGTTGGGCCAGACCAAGAGACCCAGTACTTC,CSVGPDQETQYF
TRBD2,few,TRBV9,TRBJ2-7,TGTGCCAGCCCTCGAGGGGGACTAGCGGGAGGAGGCTCCTACGAGCAGTACTTC,CASPRGGLAGGGSYEQYF
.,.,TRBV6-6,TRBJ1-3,TGTGCCAGCAGTATGGGGGGGAATGAAAACACCATATATTTT,CASSMGGNENTIYF
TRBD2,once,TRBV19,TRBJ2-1,TGTGCCAGTAAGACTAGCGGGAGGAATGAGCAGTTCTTC,CASKTSGRNEQFF
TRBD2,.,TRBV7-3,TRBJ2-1,TGTGCCAGCAGCCCCTACTTGAGTAGCGGGGACCGATACAATGAGCAGTTCTTC,CASSPYLSSGDRYNEQFF
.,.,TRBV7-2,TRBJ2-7,TGTGCCAGCAGCGCAGCACAAGCCCGGGCCTACGAGCAGTACTTC,CASSAAQARAYEQYF
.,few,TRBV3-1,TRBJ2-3,TGTGCCAGCAGCCGAGGAATGGGAGGAAAAACAGATACGCAGTATTTT,CASSRGMGGKTDTQYF
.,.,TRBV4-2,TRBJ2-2,TGTGCCAGCAGCCAAGATAGGACTATTTCCGGGGAGCTGTTTTTT,CASSQDRTISGELFF
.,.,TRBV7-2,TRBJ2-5,TGTGCCAGCACCCGTGGGACAAAAGAGACCCAGTACTTC,CASTRGTKETQYF
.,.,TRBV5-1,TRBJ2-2,TGCGCCAGCAGCTTGGCGGCAGGAACGAACACCGGGGAGCTGTTTTTT,CASSLAAGTNTGELFF
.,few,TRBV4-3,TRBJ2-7,TGCGCCAGCAGCCACAGGGTAGGGGGTACCTACGAGCAGTACTTC,CASSHRVGGTYEQYF
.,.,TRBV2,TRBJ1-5,TGTGCCAGCAGTGGAGTACAGGGCTCGCAATATTATAGCAATCAGCCCCAGCATTTT,CASSGVQGSQYYSNQPQHF